This T cell receptor (beta chain) was captured by sequencing in a study of blood T cell repertoires in COVID-19. Cohort 3 donors were reported recovered after two negative PCRs, clearance, or symptom resolution. The CDR3 totals 16 residues. Germline assignment: CDR1 LNHDA and CDR2 SQIVND (reference sequence). V dropped 0 bases and J dropped 0 bases, with 12 bases sitting between them. The protocol was immunoSEQ multiplex PCR, while the TCRdb copy is restricted to in-frame clones and leaves out a portion. The sample includes approximately 160,000 clones, 80% of them seen just once. Sequencing was performed on PBMCs or T cells enriched from blood (not recorded which). The receptor's source is a middle-aged man who had recovered from COVID-19. V and J are TRBV19 and TRBJ2-7, with D perhaps matching TRBD1 (6 bases). CDR3 region: CASSIDLSDSSYEQYV. The CDR3 region has the DNA TGTGCCAGTAGTATAGATCTATCGGACAGCTCCTACGAGCAGTACGTC.